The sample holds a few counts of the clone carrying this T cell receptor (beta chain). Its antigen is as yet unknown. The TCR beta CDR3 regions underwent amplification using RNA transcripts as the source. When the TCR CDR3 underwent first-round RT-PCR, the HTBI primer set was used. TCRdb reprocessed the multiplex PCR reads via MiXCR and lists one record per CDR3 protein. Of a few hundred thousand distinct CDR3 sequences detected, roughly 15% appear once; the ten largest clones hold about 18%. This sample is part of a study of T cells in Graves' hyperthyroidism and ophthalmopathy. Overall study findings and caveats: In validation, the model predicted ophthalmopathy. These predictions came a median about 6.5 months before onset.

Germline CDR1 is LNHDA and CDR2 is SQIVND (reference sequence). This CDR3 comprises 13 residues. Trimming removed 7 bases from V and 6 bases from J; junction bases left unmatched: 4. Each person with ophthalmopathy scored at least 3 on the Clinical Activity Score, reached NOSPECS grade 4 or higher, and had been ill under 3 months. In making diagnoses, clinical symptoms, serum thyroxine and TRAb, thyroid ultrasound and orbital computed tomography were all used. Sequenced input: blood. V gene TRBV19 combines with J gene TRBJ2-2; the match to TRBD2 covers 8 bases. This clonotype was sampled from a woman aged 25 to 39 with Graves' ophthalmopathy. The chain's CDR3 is CASTHSGAGELFF. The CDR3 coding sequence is TGTGCCAGTACCCATAGCGGGGCCGGGGAGCTGTTTTTT.